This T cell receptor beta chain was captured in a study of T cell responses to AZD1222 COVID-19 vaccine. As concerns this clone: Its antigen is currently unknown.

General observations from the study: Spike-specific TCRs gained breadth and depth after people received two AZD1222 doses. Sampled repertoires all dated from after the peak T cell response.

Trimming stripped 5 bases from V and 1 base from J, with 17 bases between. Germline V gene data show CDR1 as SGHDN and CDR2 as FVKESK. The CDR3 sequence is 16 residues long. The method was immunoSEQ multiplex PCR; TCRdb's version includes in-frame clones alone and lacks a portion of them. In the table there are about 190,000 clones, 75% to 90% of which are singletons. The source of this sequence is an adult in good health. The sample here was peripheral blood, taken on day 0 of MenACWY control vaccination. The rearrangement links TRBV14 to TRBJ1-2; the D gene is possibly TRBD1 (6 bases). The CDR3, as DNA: TGTGCCAGCAGCTCCGGATGGGACAACGGTAACTATGGCTACACCTTC. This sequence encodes CASSSGWDNGNYGYTF.